Listed here is a single T cell receptor (beta chain). Time point noted: after dendritic cell vaccination, including at tumor progression/relapse. Blood PBMC samples: pre-vaccination, two weeks post third vaccination, and at tumor progression. The data derive from a study of glioma-infiltrating T cells after dendritic cell vaccination. Background on the study: Patients received three intradermal dendritic cell vaccine injections at biweekly intervals.

The PCR used 60 V beta and 13 J beta primers. Produced via immunoSEQ multiplex PCR; TCRdb's table is partial and in-frame only. Of roughly 85,000 clones listed, about 85% are singletons. Trimming took 0 bases from V and 5 from J, leaving 10 bases between them. Germline CDR1 reads MNHEY; CDR2 reads SMNVEV (reference sequence). This CDR3 contains 14 residues. J is TRBJ2-5 and V is TRBV27, with D unresolved. The sequence derives from a human donor with glioblastoma. The sequencing used blood, collected after dendritic cell vaccination. The CDR3, as DNA: TGTGCCAGCAGTTTATCGAGGTTAGACGAGACCCAGTACTTC. This encodes CASSLSRLDETQYF.